The entry that follows covers one T cell receptor beta chain sequence. Its antigen is unknown. The data derive from a study of breast tumors, draining lymph nodes, adjacent tissues. TCRdb analysed the multiplex PCR reads with MiXCR anew, one entry per CDR3 protein. The sample carries some 10,000 distinct CDR3 sequences, about 48% recorded once. Study-wide results and caveats: Tumors had less TCR diversity than lymph nodes, more than nontumor tissue. Findings are consistent with lymph node origin and intratumoral expansion of most tumor T cells. Luminal-like breast cancer showed significantly higher tumor–nontumor repertoire similarity than basal-like.

Source material: breast tumor tissue. The TCR sequence derives from a female donor with breast cancer. Some clones in this sample may be carry-over from other donors' samples.

CDR3 bases: TGTGCCACCAGCGTACTTCTCTACAATGAGCAGTTCTTC. Protein product: CATSVLLYNEQFF. The chain has TRBV15 and TRBJ2-1, with D unclear. CDR1 is LNHNV, CDR2 YYDKDF, per germline (reference sequence). CDR3 size: 13 residues. Between the trimmed V and J ends, which lost 5 bases and 3 bases, there was a span of 8 bases.